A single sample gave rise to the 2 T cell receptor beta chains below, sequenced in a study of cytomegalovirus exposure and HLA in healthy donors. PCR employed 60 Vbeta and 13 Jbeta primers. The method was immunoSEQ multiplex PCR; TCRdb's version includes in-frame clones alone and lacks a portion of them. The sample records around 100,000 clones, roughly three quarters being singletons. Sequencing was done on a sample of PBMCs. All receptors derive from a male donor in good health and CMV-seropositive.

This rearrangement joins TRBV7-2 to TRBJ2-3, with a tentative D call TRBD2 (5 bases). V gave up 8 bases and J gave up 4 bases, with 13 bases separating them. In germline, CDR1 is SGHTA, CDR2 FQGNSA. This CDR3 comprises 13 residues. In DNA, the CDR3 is TGTGCCAGCGGAGGTCGGGGAGCAGATACGCAGTATTTT. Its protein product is CASGGRGADTQYF.

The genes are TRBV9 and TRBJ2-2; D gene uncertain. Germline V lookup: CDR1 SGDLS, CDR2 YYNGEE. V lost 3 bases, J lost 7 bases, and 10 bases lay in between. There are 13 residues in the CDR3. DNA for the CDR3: TGTGCCAGCAGCGAGACATCAGGCGGGGAGCTGTTTTTT. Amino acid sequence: CASSETSGGELFF.